What follows are 26 T cell receptor beta chains derived from one specimen sequenced in a study of shared clonotypes between healthy human individuals (TCRdb year 2020). The library was produced with the immunoSEQ multiplex PCR assay. The source is immuneACCESS, and TCRdb retained only in-frame sequences with V and J called. Part of the clones is not carried over; for the studies checked, unresolved V genes explain less than half of this, and the remainder is unexplained. Recorded for this sample are hundreds of thousands of clones; 92% of them occurred a single time. The top ten clonotypes cover around 24% of the sample. CD8 naive samples were obtained by positive selection for CCR7 among CD45RO-negative cells, yielding a CD45RA+CCR7+ population from which TemRA cells were excluded. What was sequenced was naive CD8+ T cells sorted from blood. The cell subset or site label for this specimen denotes: CD45RA+CCR7+. The receptors stem from a young man in good health.

The rearrangement uses TRBV7-9 and TRBJ1-5, with 10 bases fitting TRBD1. The CDR3 length is 17 residues. The germline CDR1 and CDR2 sequences are SEHNR and FQNEAQ (reference sequence). The V gene end was trimmed by 4 bases and the J gene end by 2 bases; junction bases not matched to a gene: 8. DNA of the CDR3: TGTGCCAGCAGCTCCGGACAGGGGGGGTTTGGCAATCAGCCCCAGCATTTT. This sequence encodes CASSSGQGGFGNQPQHF.

The chain recombines TRBV6-5 with TRBJ2-7, with TRBD2 matching over 8 bases. The CDR3 consists of 15 residues. The J segment lost 0 bases and the V segment lost 0 bases, leaving 1 base of the junction unmatched. Germline assignment: CDR1 MNHEY and CDR2 SVGAGI. The DNA for the CDR3 is TGTGCCAGCAGTTACTCCGGGACTAGCTCCTACGAGCAGTACTTC. Amino acid sequence: CASSYSGTSSYEQYF.

The rearrangement links TRBV7-2 to TRBJ1-5, with TRBD1 matching 8 bases. The trim removed 3 bases at V and 5 bases at J, leaving 6 bases unmatched. CDR1 SGHTA and CDR2 FQGNSA come from the germline V gene. The CDR3 length is 15 residues. The CDR3 DNA is TGTGCCAGCAGCTTCGGGGACAGGACAGATCAGCCCCAGCATTTT. It encodes CASSFGDRTDQPQHF.

CDR3 sequence (DNA): TGTGCCAGCAGCTTACCCTGGGGAGATTTGATCTCCTACAATGAGCAGTTCTTC. Residues: CASSLPWGDLISYNEQFF. The gene calls are TRBV7-8 and TRBJ2-1; TRBD2 might be the D (5 bases). This CDR3 has 18 residues. Germline CDR1 is SGHVS and CDR2 is FQNEAQ. Trimming left V 2 bases short and J 0 bases short, with 17 bases between.

Points on this clone: Other nucleotide sequences in the sample specify the same CDR3. The chain employs TRBV7-9 and TRBJ2-2; no clear D. CDR3 size: 13 residues. From germline, CDR1 is SEHNR and CDR2 FQNEAQ (reference sequence). Trimming pared 2 bases from V and 5 bases from J, leaving 6 bases between. In nucleotides, the CDR3 is TGTGCCAGCAGCTTATCAGTTACCGGGGAGCTGTTTTTT. This gives the protein CASSLSVTGELFF. The variable domain in full, completed from reference TRBV7-9 and TRBJ2-2, reads DTGVSQNPRHKITKRGQNVTFRCDPISEHNRLYWYRQTLGQGPEFLTYFQNEAQLEKSRLLSDRFSAERPKGSFSTLEIQRTEQGDSAMYLCASSLSVTGELFFGEGSRLTVL.

J is TRBJ2-3 and V is TRBV9; D might be TRBD2 (6 bases). Between the trimmed V and J ends, which lost 4 bases and 3 bases, there was a span of 15 bases. The CDR3 sequence is 15 residues long. CDR1 is SGDLS and CDR2 is YYNGEE in the germline V gene. This CDR3 reads CASSIRDFTTDTQYF. The CDR3 region has the DNA TGTGCCAGCAGCATCCGGGACTTCACAACAGATACGCAGTATTTT.

V gene TRBV15 combines with J gene TRBJ2-7; 9 positions match TRBD1. The germline CDR1 and CDR2 sequences are LNHNV and YYDKDF (reference sequence). The CDR3 spans 15 residues. V gave up 4 bases and J gave up 5 bases; unmatched junction bases: 9. The DNA of the CDR3 is TGTGCCACCAGCACCTCACAGGGGGCGCGTGACGAGCAGTACTTC. It encodes CATSTSQGARDEQYF. The variable domain in full, completed from reference TRBV15 and TRBJ2-7, reads DAMVIQNPRYQVTQFGKPVTLSCSQTLNHNVMYWYQQKSSQAPKLLFHYYDKDFNNEADTPDNFQSRRPNTSFCFLDIRSPGLGDTAMYLCATSTSQGARDEQYFGPGTRLTVT.

J is TRBJ2-7 and V is TRBV4-3; no clear D gene. V lost 0 bases and J 4 bases, leaving 25 bases between the germline ends. From germline, CDR1 is LGHNA and CDR2 YSLEER. The CDR3 extends over 19 amino acids. CDR3 nucleotides: TGCGCCAGCAGCCAAGAATTCCCCCTCGGATTGGGCGAGAGGTACGAGCAGTACTTC. It yields the protein CASSQEFPLGLGERYEQYF.

The J gene is TRBJ2-7, the V gene TRBV6-5, with D possibly matching TRBD1 (6 bases). This CDR3 has 14 residues. Germline CDR1 MNHEY, CDR2 SVGAGI. Deletions cut 2 bases from V and 1 base from J, with 9 bases between. CDR3 loop: CASSYGDRSYEQYF. The CDR3 coding sequence is TGTGCCAGCAGTTACGGCGACAGGTCCTACGAGCAGTACTTC.

The chain is built from TRBV19 and TRBJ1-1; 8 bases are shared with TRBD1. This CDR3 spans 13 amino acids. With V trimmed by 7 bases and J by 5 bases, 6 bases remained unmatched. Germline CDR1 and CDR2: LNHDA and SQIVND (reference sequence). The CDR3 loop is CASTTGGRTEAFF. The CDR3 DNA reads as TGTGCCAGTACAACAGGGGGAAGGACTGAAGCTTTCTTT.

V is TRBV15 and J is TRBJ2-7, with D unresolved. V was pared by 1 base and J by 5 bases, with 12 bases between. The V gene's germline CDR1 is LNHNV and CDR2 YYDKDF (reference sequence). The CDR3 runs to 14 residues. The CDR3 DNA reads as TGTGCCACCAGCAGAGTAAATTCAGGCCACGAGCAGTACTTC. Translation: CATSRVNSGHEQYF.

V usage is TRBV6-5 and J usage is TRBJ1-2; unclear D gene. With 6 bases removed from V and 4 bases from J, the gap between germline ends came to 12 bases. CDR3 length equals 13 residues. Germline V gene lookup returns CDR1 MNHEY and CDR2 SVGAGI. This CDR3 reads CASSPRQVYGYTF. The CDR3, as DNA: TGTGCCAGCAGCCCCCGCCAAGTCTATGGCTACACCTTC.

The chain combines TRBV19 with TRBJ2-1; a possible D gene is TRBD2 (5 bases). The V gene's germline CDR1 is LNHDA and CDR2 SQIVND (reference sequence). The ends were cut back, 5 bases at V and 4 bases at J, with 15 bases in the middle. CDR3 size: 15 residues. CDR3 sequence reads: CASSSDGLIYNEQFF. The CDR3 coding sequence is TGTGCCAGTAGTTCCGACGGACTGATTTACAATGAGCAGTTCTTC.

CDR3 region: CASSDSSINVAGANYGYTF. For the CDR3, the DNA is TGTGCCAGCAGCGATTCATCCATAAACGTGGCGGGGGCAAACTATGGCTACACCTTC. The chain carries TRBV7-9 and TRBJ1-2, with D possibly TRBD1 on 6 matching bases. V was cut by 5 bases and J by 2 bases, with 27 bases left in between. Germline assignment: CDR1 SEHNR and CDR2 FQNEAQ (reference sequence). CDR3 length: 19 amino acids.

The V call is TRBV9, the J call TRBJ2-5; 11 nucleotides match TRBD2. The V gene end was trimmed by 2 bases and the J gene end by 2 bases; junction bases not matched to a gene: 14. The length of the CDR3 is 19 residues. Germline CDR1 reads SGDLS; CDR2 reads YYNGEE. The CDR3 is CASSVSPIPGLAAQETQYF. Written as DNA, the CDR3 is TGTGCCAGCAGCGTTTCCCCGATCCCGGGACTAGCGGCTCAAGAGACCCAGTACTTC.

The chain combines TRBV7-9 with TRBJ1-1; the match to TRBD1 covers 7 bases. Germline V lookup: CDR1 SEHNR, CDR2 FQNEAQ (reference sequence). With V trimmed by 6 bases and J by 6 bases, 7 bases remained unmatched. The CDR3 totals 13 residues. The chain's CDR3 is CASSPPQGAEAFF. The CDR3 nucleotides are TGTGCCAGCAGTCCCCCCCAGGGGGCTGAAGCTTTCTTT. The variable domain in full, with the rest retrieved from reference TRBV7-9 and TRBJ1-1, is DTGVSQNPRHKITKRGQNVTFRCDPISEHNRLYWYRQTLGQGPEFLTYFQNEAQLEKSRLLSDRFSAERPKGSFSTLEIQRTEQGDSAMYLCASSPPQGAEAFFGQGTRLTVV.

The rearrangement joins TRBV7-3 to TRBJ2-1; 8 nucleotides align to TRBD2. CDR1 is SGHTA, CDR2 FQGTGA, per germline. Germline trimming cut 0 bases from V and 4 bases from J; bases unmatched to any gene: 14. The CDR3 extends over 19 amino acids. CDR3 amino acids: CASSLTPAGEVLGYNEQFF. CDR3 coding DNA: TGTGCCAGCAGCTTAACGCCAGCGGGAGAGGTTTTGGGGTACAATGAGCAGTTCTTC.

The CDR3 DNA reads TGTGCCAGCAGCTTGGACACCTACTCCTACAATGAGCAGTTCTTC. This gives the protein CASSLDTYSYNEQFF. The gene calls are TRBV5-6 and TRBJ2-1; no definite D call. Trimming took 0 bases from V and 0 from J, leaving 7 bases between them. The CDR3 runs to 15 residues. Germline assignment: CDR1 SGHDT and CDR2 YYEEEE.

The chain couples TRBV28 to TRBJ1-4; 9 bases match TRBD1. CDR1 MDHEN and CDR2 SYDVKM come from the germline V gene. With 5 bases clipped from V and 8 bases from J, the junction kept 9 bases outside the gene matches. This CDR3 is 15 amino acids long. The CDR3 loop is CASSPADRGEEKLFF. CDR3 bases: TGTGCCAGCAGTCCCGCTGACAGGGGGGAAGAAAAACTGTTTTTT. The variable domain in full, with the rest retrieved from reference TRBV28 and TRBJ1-4, is DVKVTQSSRYLVKRTGEKVFLECVQDMDHENMFWYRQDPGLGLRLIYFSYDVKMKEKGDIPEGYSVSREKKERFSLILESASTNQTSMYLCASSPADRGEEKLFFGSGTQLSVL.

V usage is TRBV27 and J usage is TRBJ2-7, with TRBD2 as a possible D gene (5 bases). The germline gives CDR1 MNHEY, CDR2 SMNVEV (reference sequence). The V and J ends lost 8 bases and 1 base respectively, with 6 bases between them. This CDR3 spans 11 amino acids. The CDR3 loop reads CASGRSYEQYF. Here the CDR3 DNA reads TGTGCCAGCGGGAGATCCTACGAGCAGTACTTC.

The chain's CDR3 is CATKVGDEQYF. CDR3 DNA: TGTGCCACCAAAGTGGGGGACGAGCAGTACTTC. The chain carries TRBV18 and TRBJ2-7; D may be TRBD1 or TRBD2 (5 bases each). V was trimmed by 10 bases and J by 5 bases, leaving 12 bases between them. Germline V CDR1 and CDR2: KGHSH, LQKENI. The CDR3 is 11 residues long.

V usage is TRBV6-5 and J usage is TRBJ2-3; the match to TRBD1 covers 8 bases. CDR1 MNHEY and CDR2 SVGAGI come from the germline V gene. The CDR3 length is 14 residues. After removal of 8 bases from V and 4 bases from J, the junction contained 8 bases not matched to a gene. CDR3 sequence: CASVLDRVADTQYF. For the CDR3, the DNA is TGTGCCAGCGTGTTGGACAGGGTAGCAGATACGCAGTATTTT.

The CDR3 DNA sequence: TGTGCCAGCAGTGAAGGCCGGGACAGACTAAACATTCAGTACTTC. The encoded protein is CASSEGRDRLNIQYF. The V call is TRBV2, the J call TRBJ2-4, with TRBD1 matching 7 bases. Germline-derived CDR1 and CDR2 are SNHLY and FYNNEI. The CDR3 totals 15 residues. The V and J ends lost 1 base and 6 bases, in that order; junction bases with no gene match: 6.

V is TRBV27 and J is TRBJ2-1; TRBD2 aligns across 14 bases. CDR1 and CDR2 from the germline V gene are MNHEY and SMNVEV (reference sequence). This CDR3 comprises 13 residues. The junction had 11 bases not matched to a gene; V was cut back by 9 bases and J by 16 bases. The CDR3 is CASRPTSGRVRFF. The CDR3, as DNA: TGTGCCAGTCGCCCGACTAGCGGGAGGGTGCGATTCTTC.

CDR3 protein: CASSLRLGVDEQFF. In DNA, the CDR3 is TGTGCCAGCAGCTTAAGGCTAGGGGTCGATGAGCAGTTCTTC. The chain carries TRBV13 and TRBJ2-1; maybe TRBD1 (5 bases). The germline CDR1 and CDR2 sequences are PRHDT and FYEKMQ (reference sequence). Trimming shortened V by 2 bases and J by 8 bases, and 13 bases separated the two germline ends. The CDR3 is 14 residues long.

The chain combines TRBV11-2 with TRBJ2-7; D unresolved. CDR3 length: 14 amino acids. Trimming pared 5 bases from V and 4 bases from J, leaving 15 bases between. The germline CDR1 and CDR2 sequences are SGHAT and FQNNGV. The CDR3 region has the DNA TGTGCCAGCAGCCTTCCTGACTCGCGTTACGAGCAGTACTTC. Its protein product is CASSLPDSRYEQYF.